Following are 27 T cell receptor beta chains from one sample sequenced in a study of control samples from healthy donors and cancer patients. Data came from immunoSEQ multiplex PCR; TCRdb stores just in-frame clones and leaves some out. This repertoire comprises 150,000 to 200,000 clones; its ten largest clones make up roughly 2.2%. The sample consisted of blood. The source is a woman aged 25 to 39 in good health.

As for this clone: Other DNA variants within this sample encode the same CDR3. The chain has TRBV30 and TRBJ2-3, with TRBD2 matching over 12 bases. V lost 4 bases, J lost 6 bases, and 8 bases stayed unmatched. CDR3 length equals 15 residues. Germline V lookup: CDR1 GTSNPN, CDR2 SVGIG (reference sequence). CDR3 in amino acids: CAWTSGGAGADTQYF. The DNA for the CDR3 is TGTGCCTGGACTAGCGGGGGGGCGGGTGCGGATACGCAGTATTTT.

This chain joins TRBV7-9 and TRBJ1-2; 10 nucleotides agree with TRBD1. The CDR3 has 14 amino acids. Germline loops: CDR1 SEHNR, CDR2 FQNEAQ (reference sequence). With V trimmed by 3 bases and J by 6 bases, 4 bases remained unmatched. The CDR3 DNA reads as TGTGCCAGCAGCTTTTTAGACAGGGGGCATGGCTACACCTTC. Protein: CASSFLDRGHGYTF.

The rearrangement links TRBV3-1 (or the pseudogene TRBV3-2) to TRBJ1-5; no clear D gene. V was clipped by 2 bases and J by 5 bases, with 4 bases between them. This CDR3 spans 12 amino acids. Germline V gene sequence: CDR1 LGHDT, CDR2 YNNKEL (reference sequence). CDR3 amino acids: CASSQTDQPQHF. As DNA, the CDR3 is TGTGCCAGCAGCCAAACGGATCAGCCCCAGCATTTT.

The genes are TRBV7-2 and TRBJ1-4, with a weak D call TRBD1 (5 bases). Germline CDR1 reads SGHTA; CDR2 reads FQGNSA. There are 14 residues in the CDR3. The germline V and J ends were trimmed by 10 bases and 7 bases, with 19 bases remaining between them. The CDR3 nucleotides read TGTGCCACAAACGCCTCTCCCGGGGCTGAAAAACTGTTTTTT. Translating gives CATNASPGAEKLFF.

V and J are TRBV7-9 and TRBJ1-3, with D unclear. This CDR3 region has 19 residues. V was trimmed by 4 bases and J by 0 bases, leaving 22 bases between them. Germline loops: CDR1 SEHNR, CDR2 FQNEAQ (reference sequence). CDR3 nucleotides: TGTGCCAGCAGCTCCACCTTTACGATCCCGCCAACCTCTGGAAACACCATATATTTT. Translated: CASSSTFTIPPTSGNTIYF.

The chain couples TRBV7-9 to TRBJ1-1; no firm D call. CDR1 is SEHNR, CDR2 FQNEAQ, per germline (reference sequence). The V end was cut by 5 bases, the J end by 1 base, with 11 bases between. CDR3 size: 14 residues. The CDR3, as DNA: TGTGCCAGCAGCATTGAAATGCGGAACACTGAAGCTTTCTTT. Encoded protein: CASSIEMRNTEAFF. Combining the CDR3 with reference TRBV7-9 and TRBJ1-1 gives the whole variable domain DTGVSQNPRHKITKRGQNVTFRCDPISEHNRLYWYRQTLGQGPEFLTYFQNEAQLEKSRLLSDRFSAERPKGSFSTLEIQRTEQGDSAMYLCASSIEMRNTEAFFGQGTRLTVV.

V gene TRBV28 combines with J gene TRBJ1-6, with D hard to call. Trimming took 6 bases from V and 11 from J, leaving 20 bases between them. There are 15 residues in the CDR3. Germline lookup yields CDR1 MDHEN and CDR2 SYDVKM. This CDR3 reads CASSPRSGSRPPLHF. CDR3 bases: TGTGCCAGCAGCCCCCGGAGTGGGAGTAGACCACCCCTCCACTTT.

The J gene is TRBJ1-5, the V gene TRBV10-1; 9 bases are a match to TRBD1. The germline V gene has CDR1 WNHNN and CDR2 SYGVQD (reference sequence). V was clipped by 0 bases and J by 4 bases; unmatched bases: 4. This CDR3 spans 16 amino acids. The CDR3: CASSESIGQGNQPQHF. The CDR3 DNA is TGCGCCAGCAGTGAGTCTATAGGACAGGGGAATCAGCCCCAGCATTTT.

The J gene is TRBJ2-7, the V gene TRBV4-2; D is undetermined. Germline loops: CDR1 LGHNA, CDR2 YNFKEQ. With 1 base removed from V and 5 bases from J, the gap between germline ends came to 12 bases. The CDR3 runs 14 residues. CDR3 nucleotides: TGTGCCAGCAGCCAAGGACACCCCCCAGACGAGCAGTACTTC. It specifies CASSQGHPPDEQYF.

The chain uses TRBV29-1 and TRBJ2-7, with 7 bases identical to TRBD1. This CDR3 is 14 amino acids long. CDR1 is SQVTM, CDR2 ANQGSEA, per germline. V shed 4 bases and J 1 base; nucleotides not matched to a gene: 7. The CDR3 sequence is CSVAGEGQSYEQYF. The DNA for the CDR3 is TGCAGCGTTGCAGGTGAGGGACAGTCCTACGAGCAGTACTTC.

CDR3 protein: CASSLGPTGGASGNTIYF. The CDR3 DNA follows: TGTGCCAGCAGCTTGGGCCCTACAGGGGGCGCATCTGGAAACACCATATATTTT. The V gene is TRBV7-2, the J gene TRBJ1-3; 9 bases map to TRBD1. V shed 3 bases, J shed 1 base, and the junction held 10 bases outside the gene matches. Looked up from germline, CDR1 is SGHTA and CDR2 is FQGNSA. This CDR3 has 18 residues.

V and J are TRBV7-3 and TRBJ1-6; D is possibly TRBD1 (6 bases). Trimming took off 2 bases at V and 10 bases at J, with 12 bases between the two ends. The CDR3 totals 14 residues. In germline, CDR1 is SGHTA, CDR2 FQGTGA. CDR3 bases: TGTGCCAGCAGCTTATCAGGGGATGGATCACCCCTCCACTTT. Its protein product is CASSLSGDGSPLHF.

The chain joins TRBV29-1 to TRBJ2-7; D may be TRBD2 (7 bases). This CDR3 is 14 amino acids long. CDR1 is SQVTM and CDR2 is ANQGSEA in the germline V gene. The germline V and J ends were trimmed by 2 bases and 2 bases, with 13 bases remaining between them. CDR3 nucleotide sequence: TGCAGCGTTGAATGGGGGGGCCCCACCTACGAGCAGTACTTC. Its protein is CSVEWGGPTYEQYF.

The V and J genes are TRBV4-1 and TRBJ2-1; D gene unclear. CDR3 length equals 13 residues. The germline CDR1 and CDR2 sequences are MGHRA and YSYEKL. Trimming removed 1 base at V and 10 bases at J, with 11 bases between. The CDR3 loop reads CASSQVGMREQFF. In DNA, the CDR3 is TGCGCCAGCAGCCAAGTGGGCATGAGGGAGCAGTTCTTC.

With respect to this clone: Other DNA variants within this sample encode the same CDR3. The chain couples TRBV5-8 to TRBJ2-6; D unclear. The V end lost 2 bases, the J end lost 0 bases, and 6 bases lay between the germline ends. This CDR3 region has 15 residues. The V gene's germline CDR1 is SGHTS and CDR2 YDEGEE. In nucleotides, the CDR3 is TGTGCCAGCAGCTTATGGGGCTCTGGGGCCAACGTCCTGACTTTC. Translating gives CASSLWGSGANVLTF. Full variable domain (rest looked up from reference TRBV5-8 and TRBJ2-6): EAGVTQSPTHLIKTRGQQATLRCSPISGHTSVYWYQQALGLGLQFLLWYDEGEERNRGNFPPRFSGRQFPNYSSELNVNALELEDSALYLCASSLWGSGANVLTFGAGSRLTVL.

The rearrangement uses TRBV27 and TRBJ1-1; D ambiguous. There are 16 residues in the CDR3. Between the trimmed V and J ends, which lost 4 bases and 0 bases, there was a span of 15 bases. CDR1 MNHEY and CDR2 SMNVEV come from the germline V gene (reference sequence). Here the CDR3 reads CASSSNKLGMNTEAFF. The DNA of the CDR3 is TGTGCCAGCAGTTCTAACAAGTTGGGGATGAACACTGAAGCTTTCTTT.

The V call is TRBV10-3, the J call TRBJ1-4; weak D call: TRBD1 (5 bases). Trimming cost V 4 bases and J 4 bases, with 10 bases left between them. Germline CDR1 is ENHRY and CDR2 is SYGVKD. The CDR3 contains 14 residues. The CDR3: CAISGTSRNEKLFF. The CDR3 region has the DNA TGTGCCATCAGTGGGACAAGCCGTAATGAAAAACTGTTTTTT.

This chain connects TRBV5-1 to TRBJ1-1; 9 bases match TRBD1. V lost 2 bases to trimming and J lost 4 bases; unmatched junction nucleotides: 3. The CDR3 runs to 14 residues. The germline CDR1 and CDR2 sequences are SGHRS and YFSETQ. The CDR3 protein is CASSFKQGATEAFF. The CDR3 region has the DNA TGCGCCAGCAGCTTTAAACAGGGGGCCACTGAAGCTTTCTTT.

The rearrangement joins TRBV21-1 to TRBJ1-2. TRBV21-1 is labeled a pseudogene. The CDR3 consists of 14 residues. CDR3 loop: CASSKRELDYGYTF. Here the CDR3 DNA reads TGTGCCAGCAGCAAACGGGAATTAGACTATGGCTACACCTTC.

The CDR3 loop reads CASSQGLAGALTYEQYF. CDR3 nucleotide sequence: TGCGCCAGCAGCCAAGGACTAGCGGGGGCCTTAACCTACGAGCAGTACTTC. The V gene is TRBV4-1, the J gene TRBJ2-7; 12 bases match TRBD2. CDR3 length equals 17 residues. Per the germline V gene, CDR1 is MGHRA and CDR2 is YSYEKL. Trimming removed 1 base from V and 2 bases from J; junction bases left unmatched: 6.

This chain uses TRBV24-1 with TRBJ2-3, with D perhaps TRBD1 (6 bases). Germline V CDR1 and CDR2: KGHDR, SFDVKD. The germline V and J ends were trimmed by 4 bases and 2 bases, with 18 bases remaining between them. This CDR3 region has 17 residues. The DNA for the CDR3 is TGTGCCACCAGTGAGGGTGACAGGAGGCTCTTCACAGATACGCAGTATTTT. Protein: CATSEGDRRLFTDTQYF.

The chain links TRBV4-1 to TRBJ2-7; 7 bases line up with TRBD1. J lost 3 bases, V lost 0 bases, and 5 bases had no gene match. CDR3 length: 15 amino acids. The germline gives CDR1 MGHRA, CDR2 YSYEKL. CDR3 residues: CASSQDQRQGYEQYF. CDR3 DNA sequence: TGCGCCAGCAGCCAAGATCAAAGACAGGGCTACGAGCAGTACTTC.

The chain is built from TRBV29-1 and TRBJ1-2, with D unresolved. Germline V lookup: CDR1 SQVTM, CDR2 ANQGSEA. The CDR3 has 10 residues. V lost 4 bases and J lost 8, with 8 bases in between. The CDR3 region is CSVGEEGYTF. CDR3 sequence (DNA): TGCAGCGTTGGGGAGGAGGGCTACACCTTC.

The chain couples TRBV19 to TRBJ2-1; 8 nucleotides agree with TRBD2. Germline V gene lookup returns CDR1 LNHDA and CDR2 SQIVND (reference sequence). The ends lost 11 bases at V and 4 bases at J; junction bases unmatched: 10. The CDR3 runs to 14 residues. In DNA form, the CDR3 reads TGTGCCGCACGAGCCGGGGGGGCTTACAATGAGCAGTTCTTC. It encodes CAARAGGAYNEQFF.

The rearrangement uses TRBV15 and TRBJ1-5; 10 positions agree with TRBD1. Germline V CDR1 and CDR2: LNHNV, YYDKDF (reference sequence). The CDR3 is 16 residues long. Trimming removed 8 bases from V and 7 bases from J; junction bases left unmatched: 14. The CDR3 region is CATLHKTGGLGQPQHF. CDR3 DNA: TGTGCCACCCTTCATAAGACAGGGGGCCTCGGGCAGCCCCAGCATTTT.

This chain links TRBV24-1 with TRBJ2-5; a weak D match, TRBD1 (6 bases). The germline V gene encodes CDR1 KGHDR and CDR2 SFDVKD. V lost 3 bases and J 4 bases, leaving 11 bases between the germline ends. This CDR3 comprises 14 residues. The CDR3 spells CATSDAGVVETQYF. Written as DNA, the CDR3 is TGTGCCACCAGTGATGCAGGGGTGGTAGAGACCCAGTACTTC.

This chain uses TRBV18 with TRBJ1-4, with D perhaps matching TRBD1 (6 bases). Germline values: CDR1 KGHSH, CDR2 LQKENI. V gave up 5 bases and J gave up 4 bases, with 11 bases separating them. The CDR3 length is 14 residues. CDR3 region: CASSEDSFNEKLFF. The CDR3 DNA reads TGTGCCAGCTCAGAGGACAGCTTTAATGAAAAACTGTTTTTT.